This passage covers 18 T cell receptor beta chains from one sample sequenced in a study of T cell changes during pregnancy in multiple sclerosis (dated 2019 in TCRdb). The library was generated by the immunoSEQ multiplex PCR assay. TCRdb carries this immuneACCESS record with in-frame sequences only. Its versions omit some clonotypes, under half of them owing to an unresolved V gene in the studies checked, with the rest unexplained. Present in this sample are about 93,000 clones, around 92% of which were seen just once. 2% to 2.5% of the sample belongs to the ten largest clones. The material sequenced was peripheral blood, taken after pregnancy. These receptors were obtained from a female donor with multiple sclerosis, enrolled in a pregnancy study.

The chain employs TRBV5-1 and TRBJ2-3; D is possibly TRBD1 (6 bases). Germline V CDR1 and CDR2: SGHRS, YFSETQ. The CDR3 spans 16 residues. V was cut by 0 bases and J by 2 bases, with 13 bases left in between. Written as DNA, the CDR3 is TGCGCCAGCAGCTTGGGGCCGGACAGAGTCACAGATACGCAGTATTTT. It is translated as CASSLGPDRVTDTQYF.

The V and J genes are TRBV7-8 and TRBJ2-3, with TRBD2 matching over 10 bases. Germline V gives CDR1 SGHVS, CDR2 FQNEAQ. With 3 bases clipped from V and 3 bases from J, the junction kept 0 bases outside the gene matches. The CDR3 sequence is 14 residues long. Written as DNA, the CDR3 is TGTGCCAGCAGCTTGACTAGCGGGACAGATACGCAGTATTTT. This codes for CASSLTSGTDTQYF.

The chain has TRBV4-3 and TRBJ1-2; TRBD1 agrees at 8 bases. The CDR3 consists of 16 residues. Trimming cost V 3 bases and J 0 bases; bases outside gene matches: 6. Germline values: CDR1 LGHNA, CDR2 YSLEER. The CDR3 bases are TGCGCCAGCAGCCAGCGGACAGGGACTTCTAACTATGGCTACACCTTC. It codes for CASSQRTGTSNYGYTF.

The chain joins TRBV6-4 to TRBJ2-3, with TRBD2 matching over 10 bases. Germline CDR1 and CDR2: MRHNA and SNTAGT. The V segment lost 2 bases and the J segment 2 bases; nucleotides outside the gene matches: 4. The CDR3 covers 16 residues. The CDR3 is CASSDGSGGATDTQYF. Written as DNA, the CDR3 is TGTGCCAGCAGTGACGGCAGCGGGGGGGCCACAGATACGCAGTATTTT.

The chain is built from TRBV5-1 and TRBJ1-4; D is perhaps TRBD1 (6 bases). Germline lookup yields CDR1 SGHRS and CDR2 YFSETQ. This CDR3 contains 13 residues. The germline V and J ends were trimmed by 5 bases and 8 bases, with 13 bases remaining between them. The CDR3 loop is CASRGAGKEKLFF. The CDR3 region has the DNA TGCGCCAGCAGGGGGGCCGGGAAGGAAAAACTGTTTTTT.

CDR3 sequence: CASSFLGTEAFF. CDR3 nucleotide sequence: TGTGCCAGCAGCTTTCTAGGCACTGAAGCTTTCTTT. This chain uses TRBV7-9 with TRBJ1-1; no clear D gene. CDR3 length: 12 amino acids. V lost 3 bases and J lost 4, with 6 bases in between. Per the germline V gene, CDR1 is SEHNR and CDR2 is FQNEAQ (reference sequence).

The chain recombines TRBV7-9 with TRBJ1-4; TRBD1 agrees at 7 bases. The germline V gene encodes CDR1 SEHNR and CDR2 FQNEAQ (reference sequence). The CDR3 contains 13 residues. The trim removed 3 bases at V and 11 bases at J, leaving 6 bases unmatched. The CDR3 DNA reads TGTGCCAGCAGCTTGTTAACAGGGGAGAAACTGTTTTTT. Amino acid sequence: CASSLLTGEKLFF.

The chain is built from TRBV27 and TRBJ2-7; D possibly corresponds to TRBD2 (5 bases). This CDR3 is built from 11 residues. The germline V gene has CDR1 MNHEY and CDR2 SMNVEV (reference sequence). Trimming removed 6 bases at V and 7 bases at J, with 10 bases between. The CDR3 DNA follows: TGTGCCAGCAGGGAGACGGGGGAGCAGTACTTC. Protein product: CASRETGEQYF.

This chain uses TRBV18 with TRBJ2-3; D is unclear. The germline CDR1 and CDR2 sequences are KGHSH and LQKENI. Deletions cut 0 bases from V and 2 bases from J, with 9 bases between. The CDR3 extends over 15 amino acids. CDR3 sequence: CASSPPRTDTDTQYF. CDR3 DNA sequence: TGTGCCAGCTCACCACCTCGAACAGACACAGATACGCAGTATTTT.

The chain couples TRBV12-5 to TRBJ2-5; 13 bases match TRBD2. Germline-derived CDR1 and CDR2 are LGHNT and FRNRAP. This CDR3 comprises 20 residues. V lost 2 bases, J lost 2 bases, and 14 bases stayed unmatched. Here the CDR3 DNA reads TGTGCTAGTGGTTTGATTGGGGTCGTACGGGGACTAGCGGGGCAAGAGACCCAGTACTTC. Amino acid sequence: CASGLIGVVRGLAGQETQYF.

The table lists this clone with a few counts. V and J are TRBV14 and TRBJ1-1; D remains unclear. V lost 1 base, J lost 10 bases, and 7 bases lay in between. In germline, CDR1 is SGHDN, CDR2 FVKESK. This CDR3 comprises 11 residues. CDR3 coding DNA: TGTGCCAGCAGCCAAGTGGGGAGAGCTTTCTTT. It encodes CASSQVGRAFF.

The chain carries TRBV5-1 and TRBJ1-1, with TRBD1 matching over 9 bases. The CDR3 spans 13 residues. Losses at the gene ends were 3 bases for V and 4 bases for J; bases not matched to a gene: 1. The germline V gene has CDR1 SGHRS and CDR2 YFSETQ. The CDR3 here is CASSWDRATEAFF. The CDR3 bases are TGCGCCAGCAGCTGGGACAGGGCCACTGAAGCTTTCTTT.

The chain is built from TRBV27 and TRBJ2-5; 7 nucleotides align to TRBD1. The germline CDR1 and CDR2 sequences are MNHEY and SMNVEV (reference sequence). J gave up 5 bases and V 2 bases, and 8 bases lay outside the gene matches. The CDR3 spans 15 residues. CDR3 nucleotides: TGTGCCAGCAGTTTAGTTTTACAGGGGCGGGAGACCCAGTACTTC. Amino acids: CASSLVLQGRETQYF.

The chain employs TRBV6-1 and TRBJ2-7; 7 bases align to TRBD2. The junction had 13 bases not matched to a gene; V was cut back by 4 bases and J by 7 bases. CDR3 length: 15 amino acids. Germline assignment: CDR1 MNHNS and CDR2 SASEGT. The DNA of the CDR3 is TGTGCCAGCAGTGTATCTAGCGGAACCTCTAGTGAGCAGTACTTC. This codes for CASSVSSGTSSEQYF.

The CDR3 loop is CASSLAGRPNEKLFF. CDR3 coding DNA: TGTGCCAGCAGTTTGGCGGGCAGGCCTAATGAAAAACTGTTTTTT. This chain links TRBV27 with TRBJ1-4, with D uncertain. The germline CDR1 and CDR2 sequences are MNHEY and SMNVEV (reference sequence). The CDR3 length is 15 residues. V lost 3 bases and J 3 bases, leaving 11 bases between the germline ends. Looking up the rest from reference TRBV27 and TRBJ1-4 gives the full variable domain: EAQVTQNPRYLITVTGKKLTVTCSQNMNHEYMSWYRQDPGLGLRQIYYSMNVEVTDKGDVPEGYKVSRKEKRNFPLILESPSPNQTSLYFCASSLAGRPNEKLFFGSGTQLSVL.

This clone occurred a few times. The chain carries TRBV2 and TRBJ2-1; no reliable D call. Trimming left V 4 bases short and J 7 bases short, with 14 bases between. Germline-derived CDR1 and CDR2 are SNHLY and FYNNEI. The CDR3 extends over 14 amino acids. Here the CDR3 DNA reads TGTGCCAGCAGTGTTTTGCAGACTCTGAATGAGCAGTTCTTC. Residues: CASSVLQTLNEQFF.

V gene TRBV18 combines with J gene TRBJ2-3; tentative D call: TRBD1 (5 bases). Germline V gives CDR1 KGHSH, CDR2 LQKENI. With 3 bases removed from V and 1 base from J, the gap between germline ends came to 14 bases. The CDR3 runs to 16 residues. CDR3 protein: CASSPLQGGGTDTQYF. For the CDR3, the DNA is TGTGCCAGCTCACCGCTCCAGGGTGGGGGCACAGATACGCAGTATTTT.

The rearrangement links TRBV5-6 to TRBJ1-2; 9 nucleotides agree with TRBD1. The CDR3 extends over 15 amino acids. With V trimmed by 4 bases and J by 0 bases, 4 bases remained unmatched. Germline values: CDR1 SGHDT, CDR2 YYEEEE. The CDR3 sequence: CASSGTGRANYGYTF. CDR3 sequence (DNA): TGTGCCAGCAGCGGGACAGGGCGAGCTAACTATGGCTACACCTTC.